This T cell receptor beta chain was observed in a study of cytomegalovirus exposure and HLA in healthy donors. Study-wide results and caveats: TCR beta V segments were, for the most part, productive about 87% or about 30% of the time in an earlier analysis. Among TCR beta chains, those listed as cytomegalovirus-associated numbered more than 150.

A remark on this clone: Its antigen is currently unknown.

The PCR ran on 60 Vbeta and 13 Jbeta primers. Sequenced by immunoSEQ multiplex PCR; TCRdb stores in-frame clones only, minus some. The table has about 52,000 clones, roughly three fifths seen once. Between the trimmed V and J ends, which lost 2 bases and 2 bases, there was a span of 10 bases. Germline V gene sequence: CDR1 SGHNT, CDR2 YYREEE (reference sequence). This CDR3 has 14 amino acids. Sequences were obtained from PBMCs. The receptor was derived from a human donor in good health. J is TRBJ2-5 and V is TRBV5-4, with a weak D call TRBD1 (5 bases). This CDR3 is CASSLERGQETQYF. The CDR3, as DNA: TGTGCCAGCAGCTTAGAAAGGGGACAAGAGACCCAGTACTTC.